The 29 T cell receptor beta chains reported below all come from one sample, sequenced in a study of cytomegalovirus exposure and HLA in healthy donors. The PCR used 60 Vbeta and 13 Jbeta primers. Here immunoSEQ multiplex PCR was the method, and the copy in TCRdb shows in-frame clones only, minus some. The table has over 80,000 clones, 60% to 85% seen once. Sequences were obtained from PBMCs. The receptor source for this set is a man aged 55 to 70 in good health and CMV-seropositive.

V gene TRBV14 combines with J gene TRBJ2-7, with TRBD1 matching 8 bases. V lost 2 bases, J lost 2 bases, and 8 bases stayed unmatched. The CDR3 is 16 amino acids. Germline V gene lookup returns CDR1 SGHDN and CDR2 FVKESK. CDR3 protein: CASSQPGQARTYEQYF. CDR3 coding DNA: TGTGCCAGCAGCCAACCGGGACAGGCACGAACCTACGAGCAGTACTTC.

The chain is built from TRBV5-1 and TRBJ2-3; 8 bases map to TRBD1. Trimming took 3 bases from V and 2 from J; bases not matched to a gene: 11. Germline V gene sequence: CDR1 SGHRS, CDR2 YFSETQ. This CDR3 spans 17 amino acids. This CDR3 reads CASSSQKGDRYTDTQYF. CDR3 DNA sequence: TGCGCCAGCAGCTCACAAAAGGGGGACAGGTACACAGATACGCAGTATTTT.

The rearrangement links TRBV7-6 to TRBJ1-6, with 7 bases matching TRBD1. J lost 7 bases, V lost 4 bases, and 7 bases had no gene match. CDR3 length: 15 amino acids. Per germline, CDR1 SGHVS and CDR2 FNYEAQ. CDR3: CASSSSGTENSPLHF. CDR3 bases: TGTGCCAGCAGCTCTTCCGGGACAGAAAATTCACCCCTCCACTTT.

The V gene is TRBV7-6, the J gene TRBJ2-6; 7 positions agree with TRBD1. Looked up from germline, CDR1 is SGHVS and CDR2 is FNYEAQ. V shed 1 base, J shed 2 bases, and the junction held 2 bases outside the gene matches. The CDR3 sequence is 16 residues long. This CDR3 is CASSLVGTAGANVLTF. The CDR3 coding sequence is TGTGCCAGCAGCTTAGTGGGGACAGCTGGGGCCAACGTCCTGACTTTC. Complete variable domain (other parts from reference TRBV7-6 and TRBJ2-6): GAGVSQSPRYKVTKRGQDVALRCDPISGHVSLYWYRQALGQGPEFLTYFNYEAQQDKSGLPNDRFSAERPEGSISTLTIQRTEQRDSAMYRCASSLVGTAGANVLTFGAGSRLTVL.

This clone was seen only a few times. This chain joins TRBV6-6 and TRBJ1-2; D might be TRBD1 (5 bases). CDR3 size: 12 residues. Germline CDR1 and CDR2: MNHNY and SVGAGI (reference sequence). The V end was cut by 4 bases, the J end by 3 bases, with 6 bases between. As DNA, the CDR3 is TGTGCCAGCAGTTCAGGGTACTATGGCTACACCTTC. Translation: CASSSGYYGYTF.

The CDR3 loop reads CATSRDWAGNTIYF. CDR3 bases: TGTGCCACCAGCAGAGATTGGGCCGGAAACACCATATATTTT. The chain combines TRBV15 with TRBJ1-3; D call uncertain. Germline V gene data show CDR1 as LNHNV and CDR2 as YYDKDF (reference sequence). The CDR3 is made up of 14 amino acids. The V gene lost 0 bases and the J gene lost 4 bases, with 7 bases spanning the gap.

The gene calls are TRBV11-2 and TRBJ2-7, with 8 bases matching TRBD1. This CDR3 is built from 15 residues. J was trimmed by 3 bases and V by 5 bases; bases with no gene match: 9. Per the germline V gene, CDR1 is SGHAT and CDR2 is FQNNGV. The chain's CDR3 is CASSGGDRSFYEQYF. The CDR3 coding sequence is TGTGCCAGCAGCGGAGGGGACAGGAGCTTCTACGAGCAGTACTTC.

The CDR3 sequence is CASSLLGGVTEAFF. The CDR3, as DNA: TGTGCCAGCAGTTTGCTGGGAGGAGTGACTGAAGCTTTCTTT. V gene TRBV27 combines with J gene TRBJ1-1; D is unresolved. CDR1 and CDR2 from the germline V gene are MNHEY and SMNVEV (reference sequence). Trimming removed 3 bases from V and 5 bases from J, with 13 bases in between. The CDR3 has 14 amino acids.

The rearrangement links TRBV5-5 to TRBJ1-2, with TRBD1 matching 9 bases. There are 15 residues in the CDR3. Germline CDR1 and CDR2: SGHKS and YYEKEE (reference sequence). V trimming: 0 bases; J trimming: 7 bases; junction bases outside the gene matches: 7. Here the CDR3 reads CASSLVFTGGSGYTF. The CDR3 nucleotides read TGTGCCAGCAGCTTGGTTTTTACAGGGGGCAGTGGCTACACCTTC.

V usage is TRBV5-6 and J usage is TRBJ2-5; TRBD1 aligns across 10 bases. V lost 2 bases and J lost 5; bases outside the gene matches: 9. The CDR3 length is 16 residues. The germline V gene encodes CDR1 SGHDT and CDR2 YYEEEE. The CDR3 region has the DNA TGTGCCAGCAGCTTCCCGGGACAGGGGCCGCTTGAGACCCAGTACTTC. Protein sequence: CASSFPGQGPLETQYF.

The CDR3 DNA is TGTGCCAGCAGCGTGGACAGTAGCTCGAACACCGGGGAGCTGTTTTTT. Translation: CASSVDSSSNTGELFF. The chain is built from TRBV7-9 and TRBJ2-2; weak D call: TRBD1 (6 bases). The CDR3 has 16 amino acids. V was shortened by 5 bases and J by 0 bases, with 13 bases between the two germline ends. Looked up from germline, CDR1 is SEHNR and CDR2 is FQNEAQ (reference sequence).

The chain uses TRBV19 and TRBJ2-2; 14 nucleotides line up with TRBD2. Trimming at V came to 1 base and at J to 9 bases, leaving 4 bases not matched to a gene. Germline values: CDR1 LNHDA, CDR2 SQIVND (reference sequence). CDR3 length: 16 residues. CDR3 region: CASSIGLAGGPRELFF. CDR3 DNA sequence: TGTGCCAGTAGTATAGGACTAGCGGGGGGGCCGCGGGAGCTGTTTTTT.

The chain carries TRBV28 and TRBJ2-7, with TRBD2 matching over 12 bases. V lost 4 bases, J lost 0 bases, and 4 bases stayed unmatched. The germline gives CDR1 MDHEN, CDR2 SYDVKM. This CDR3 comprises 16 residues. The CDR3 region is CASSYTGLAGSYEQYF. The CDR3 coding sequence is TGTGCCAGCAGTTATACGGGACTAGCGGGCTCCTACGAGCAGTACTTC.

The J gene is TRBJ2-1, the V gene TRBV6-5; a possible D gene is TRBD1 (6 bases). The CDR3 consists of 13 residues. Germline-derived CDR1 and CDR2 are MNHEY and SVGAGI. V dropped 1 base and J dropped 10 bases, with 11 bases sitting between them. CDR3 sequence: CASSYFQGSEQFF. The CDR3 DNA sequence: TGTGCCAGCAGTTACTTCCAGGGGAGCGAGCAGTTCTTC.

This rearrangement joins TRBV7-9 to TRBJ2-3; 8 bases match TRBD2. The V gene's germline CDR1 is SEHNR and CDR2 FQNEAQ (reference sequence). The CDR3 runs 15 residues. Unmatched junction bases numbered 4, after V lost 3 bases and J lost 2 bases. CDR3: CASSFSSGSTDTQYF. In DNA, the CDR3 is TGTGCCAGCAGCTTCTCTAGCGGGTCCACAGATACGCAGTATTTT.

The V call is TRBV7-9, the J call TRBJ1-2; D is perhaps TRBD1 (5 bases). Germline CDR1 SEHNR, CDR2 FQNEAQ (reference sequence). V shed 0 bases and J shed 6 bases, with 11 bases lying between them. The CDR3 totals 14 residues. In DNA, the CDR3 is TGTGCCAGCAGCTTAGCGGGCAGGGTAGATGGCTACACCTTC. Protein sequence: CASSLAGRVDGYTF.

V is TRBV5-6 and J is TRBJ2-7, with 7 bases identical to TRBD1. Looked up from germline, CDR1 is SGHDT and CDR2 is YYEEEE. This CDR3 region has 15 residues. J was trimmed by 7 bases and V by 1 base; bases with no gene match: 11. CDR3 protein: CASSLRGRGPREQYF. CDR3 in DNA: TGTGCCAGCAGCTTGAGGGGAAGGGGGCCGAGGGAGCAGTACTTC.

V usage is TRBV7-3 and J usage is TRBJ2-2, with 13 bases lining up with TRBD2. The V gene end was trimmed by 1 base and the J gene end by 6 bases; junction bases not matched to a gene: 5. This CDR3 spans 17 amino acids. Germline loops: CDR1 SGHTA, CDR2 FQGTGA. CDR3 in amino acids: CASSLMTSGGIAGELFF. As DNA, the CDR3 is TGTGCCAGCAGCTTAATGACTAGCGGGGGGATTGCCGGGGAGCTGTTTTTT.

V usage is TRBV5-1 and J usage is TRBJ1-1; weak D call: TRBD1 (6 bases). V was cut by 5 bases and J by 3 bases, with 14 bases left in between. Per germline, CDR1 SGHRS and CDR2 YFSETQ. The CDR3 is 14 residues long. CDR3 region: CASSRTVADTEAFF. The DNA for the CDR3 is TGCGCCAGCAGTAGGACAGTGGCGGACACTGAAGCTTTCTTT. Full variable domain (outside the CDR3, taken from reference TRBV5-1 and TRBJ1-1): KAGVTQTPRYLIKTRGQQVTLSCSPISGHRSVSWYQQTPGQGLQFLFEYFSETQRNKGNFPGRFSGRQFSNSRSEMNVSTLELGDSALYLCASSRTVADTEAFFGQGTRLTVV.

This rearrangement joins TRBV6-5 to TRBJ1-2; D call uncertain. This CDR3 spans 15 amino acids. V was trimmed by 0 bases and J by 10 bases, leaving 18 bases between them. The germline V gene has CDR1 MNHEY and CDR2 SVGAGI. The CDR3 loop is CASSYSPGGPNDYTF. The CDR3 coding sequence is TGTGCCAGCAGTTACTCGCCGGGTGGTCCCAATGACTACACCTTC.

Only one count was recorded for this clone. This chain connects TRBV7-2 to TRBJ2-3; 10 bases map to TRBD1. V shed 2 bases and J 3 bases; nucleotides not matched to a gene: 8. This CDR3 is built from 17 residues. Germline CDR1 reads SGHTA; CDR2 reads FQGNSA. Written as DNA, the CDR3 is TGTGCCAGCAGCTTAAGGGCCGGACAGGGGGTGACAGATACGCAGTATTTT. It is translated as CASSLRAGQGVTDTQYF. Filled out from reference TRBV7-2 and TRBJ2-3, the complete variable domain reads GAGVSQSPSNKVTEKGKDVELRCDPISGHTALYWYRQSLGQGLEFLIYFQGNSAPDKSGLPSDRFSAERTGGSVSTLTIQRTQQEDSAVYLCASSLRAGQGVTDTQYFGPGTRLTVL.

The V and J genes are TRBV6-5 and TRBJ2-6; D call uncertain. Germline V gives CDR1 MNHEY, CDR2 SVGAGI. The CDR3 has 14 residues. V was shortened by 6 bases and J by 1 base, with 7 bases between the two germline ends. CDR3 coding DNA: TGTGCCAGCAGCCTAAGATCTGGGGCCAACGTCCTGACTTTC. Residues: CASSLRSGANVLTF.

Here the CDR3 DNA reads TGTGCCAGCAGCCGAGATCAGGGTAGAAAGTACTTC. Translated, it gives CASSRDQGRKYF. V and J are TRBV7-2 and TRBJ2-7, with D possibly TRBD1 on 5 matching bases. CDR3 size: 12 residues. Looked up from germline, CDR1 is SGHTA and CDR2 is FQGNSA. Trimming left V 5 bases short and J 11 bases short, with 16 bases between. Variable domain in full (rest from reference TRBV7-2 and TRBJ2-7): GAGVSQSPSNKVTEKGKDVELRCDPISGHTALYWYRQSLGQGLEFLIYFQGNSAPDKSGLPSDRFSAERTGGSVSTLTIQRTQQEDSAVYLCASSRDQGRKYFGPGTRLTVT.

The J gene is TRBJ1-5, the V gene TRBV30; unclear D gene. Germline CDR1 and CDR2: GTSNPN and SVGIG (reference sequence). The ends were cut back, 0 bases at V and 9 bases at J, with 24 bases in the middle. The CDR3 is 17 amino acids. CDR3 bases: TGTGCCTGGAGTGTCTCCGGGGTGACCTTGGGCGGATCGCCCCAGCATTTT. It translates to CAWSVSGVTLGGSPQHF.

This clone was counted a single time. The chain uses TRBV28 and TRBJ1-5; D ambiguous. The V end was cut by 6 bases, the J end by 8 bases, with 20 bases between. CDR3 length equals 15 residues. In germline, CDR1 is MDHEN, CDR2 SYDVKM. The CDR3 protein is CASRRLTRESEPQHF. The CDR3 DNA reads TGTGCCAGCAGGCGCCTTACCCGGGAGTCGGAGCCCCAGCATTTT.

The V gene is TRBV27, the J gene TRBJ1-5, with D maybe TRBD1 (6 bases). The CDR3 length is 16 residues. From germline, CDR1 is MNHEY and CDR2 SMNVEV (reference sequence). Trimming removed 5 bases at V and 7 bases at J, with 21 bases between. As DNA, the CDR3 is TGTGCCAGCAGTCCCTGGACAGAGCCCTTGCAGCAGCCCCAGCATTTT. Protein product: CASSPWTEPLQQPQHF.

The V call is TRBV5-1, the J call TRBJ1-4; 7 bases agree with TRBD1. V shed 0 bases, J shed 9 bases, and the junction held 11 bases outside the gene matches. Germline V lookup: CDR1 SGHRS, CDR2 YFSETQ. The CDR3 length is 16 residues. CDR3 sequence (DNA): TGCGCCAGCAGCTTGGCCCCGGGACAGCAGCAAAAAAAACTGTTTTTT. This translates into CASSLAPGQQQKKLFF.

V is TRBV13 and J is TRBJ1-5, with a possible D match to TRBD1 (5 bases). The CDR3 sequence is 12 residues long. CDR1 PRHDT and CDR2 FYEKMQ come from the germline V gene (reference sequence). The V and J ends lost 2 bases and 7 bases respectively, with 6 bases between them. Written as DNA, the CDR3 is TGTGCCAGCAGCTTATGGGGCCAGCCCCAGCATTTT. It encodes CASSLWGQPQHF. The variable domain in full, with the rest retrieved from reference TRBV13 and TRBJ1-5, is AAGVIQSPRHLIKEKRETATLKCYPIPRHDTVYWYQQGPGQDPQFLISFYEKMQSDKGSIPDRFSAQQFSDYHSELNMSSLELGDSALYFCASSLWGQPQHFGDGTRLSIL.

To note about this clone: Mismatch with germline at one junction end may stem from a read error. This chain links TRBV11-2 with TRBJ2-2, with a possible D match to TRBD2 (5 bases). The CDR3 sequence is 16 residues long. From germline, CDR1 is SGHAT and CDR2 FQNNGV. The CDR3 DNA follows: TGTGCCAGCAGCTTAGTATCTAGCCCAGGCACCAGGGAGCTGTTTTTT. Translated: CASSLVSSPGTRELFF.